Below, 19 T cell receptor beta chains from the same sample are listed, as sequenced in a study of shared clonotypes between healthy human individuals. Clones were read by immunoSEQ multiplex PCR, and TCRdb kept only the in-frame ones, dropping some. Among approximately 340,000 clones listed, about 73% were seen once. Material for sequencing was memory CD4+ T cells sorted from blood. Sample subset: CD45RA-negative fraction. These receptors all stem from a man under 40 in good health.

The chain links TRBV10-1 to TRBJ2-3, with TRBD2 matching over 11 bases. The CDR3 consists of 17 residues. Per the germline V gene, CDR1 is WNHNN and CDR2 is SYGVQD (reference sequence). Trimming took 0 bases from V and 6 from J; bases not matched to a gene: 8. The CDR3 DNA reads TGCGCCAGCAGTGAGTCGAAACTAGCGGGAGTAGAGGATACGCAGTATTTT. It encodes CASSESKLAGVEDTQYF.

The chain uses TRBV6-6 and TRBJ2-2; the D gene could be TRBD1 or TRBD2 (5 bases each). This CDR3 contains 16 residues. Germline V gene data show CDR1 as MNHNY and CDR2 as SVGAGI (reference sequence). Trimming stripped 2 bases from V and 4 bases from J, with 14 bases between. CDR3 protein: CASSYGLSGTTGELFF. In DNA form, the CDR3 reads TGTGCCAGCAGTTACGGGCTTTCGGGGACCACCGGGGAGCTGTTTTTT.

The chain joins TRBV7-2 to TRBJ1-1, with 9 bases that match TRBD1. The CDR3 sequence is 13 residues long. Trimming at V came to 2 bases and at J to 8 bases, leaving 3 bases not matched to a gene. Germline CDR1 is SGHTA and CDR2 is FQGNSA. The CDR3 nucleotides read TGTGCCAGCAGCTTACGAGGACAGGGGGAAGCTTTCTTT. Residues: CASSLRGQGEAFF.

The chain uses TRBV6-5 and TRBJ1-2, with 7 bases fitting TRBD1. There are 14 residues in the CDR3. The germline V gene has CDR1 MNHEY and CDR2 SVGAGI. The V gene end was trimmed by 6 bases and the J gene end by 2 bases; junction bases not matched to a gene: 6. CDR3: CASSQTGTNYGYTF. CDR3 bases: TGTGCCAGCAGCCAGACAGGGACCAACTATGGCTACACCTTC.

The chain recombines TRBV2 with TRBJ2-5, with D possibly matching TRBD2 (5 bases). The V gene's germline CDR1 is SNHLY and CDR2 FYNNEI. The length of the CDR3 is 13 residues. Trimming stripped 8 bases from V and 2 bases from J, with 12 bases between. The CDR3 spells CASHRGKQETQYF. For the CDR3, the DNA is TGTGCCAGCCACCGGGGAAAGCAAGAGACCCAGTACTTC.

This chain joins TRBV7-6 and TRBJ1-2; the match to TRBD1 covers 7 bases. The germline gives CDR1 SGHVS, CDR2 FNYEAQ. The CDR3 runs 14 residues. The trim removed 1 base at V and 3 bases at J, leaving 2 bases unmatched. The CDR3 is CASSLDGQDYGYTF. The CDR3, as DNA: TGTGCCAGCAGCTTAGATGGACAGGACTATGGCTACACCTTC.

The rearrangement uses TRBV10-1 and TRBJ1-2; tentatively, D is TRBD1 (5 bases). The CDR3 is made up of 15 amino acids. With 0 bases removed from V and 3 bases from J, the gap between germline ends came to 11 bases. CDR1 is WNHNN, CDR2 SYGVQD, per germline (reference sequence). CDR3 coding DNA: TGCGCCAGCAGTGAGTCAAGGGGCGGCTACTATGGCTACACCTTC. Its protein product is CASSESRGGYYGYTF.

The chain carries TRBV2 and TRBJ1-2; D is ambiguous. The V gene lost 4 bases and the J gene lost 8 bases, with 11 bases spanning the gap. This CDR3 has 12 amino acids. Germline V gene data show CDR1 as SNHLY and CDR2 as FYNNEI. CDR3 region: CASSGDDFGYTF. The CDR3 DNA reads TGTGCCAGCAGTGGAGATGATTTCGGCTACACCTTC.

The chain is built from TRBV18 and TRBJ1-5; D might be TRBD1 (6 bases). The CDR3 has 16 amino acids. CDR1 KGHSH and CDR2 LQKENI come from the germline V gene. V shed 2 bases and J shed 2 bases, with 13 bases lying between them. The CDR3 reads CASSPRQASGNQPQHF. CDR3 bases: TGTGCCAGCTCACCAAGACAGGCGTCGGGCAATCAGCCCCAGCATTTT.

This clone was picked up one time. The chain recombines TRBV7-2 with TRBJ2-7, with TRBD1 as a possible D gene (6 bases). This CDR3 has 12 residues. Trimming removed 4 bases at V and 10 bases at J, with 14 bases between. CDR1 is SGHTA and CDR2 is FQGNSA in the germline V gene. CDR3 nucleotides: TGTGCCAGCAGCTATAGCTCGGGACAACAGTACTTC. Translated: CASSYSSGQQYF.

This sequence joins TRBV18 and TRBJ2-5; TRBD1 aligns across 10 bases. The V segment lost 8 bases and the J segment 5 bases; nucleotides outside the gene matches: 5. CDR1 KGHSH and CDR2 LQKENI come from the germline V gene. The CDR3 runs to 13 residues. The CDR3 sequence: CASQGQGLETQYF. CDR3 nucleotide sequence: TGTGCCAGCCAGGGACAGGGGTTGGAGACCCAGTACTTC.

This rearrangement joins TRBV19 to TRBJ2-2; TRBD2 agrees at 9 bases. The CDR3 is 16 amino acids. V dropped 5 bases and J dropped 0; count of bases not matched to a gene: 4. Germline values: CDR1 LNHDA, CDR2 SQIVND (reference sequence). This chain's CDR3 is CASSFLAGSNTGELFF. CDR3 bases: TGTGCCAGTAGTTTTCTAGCGGGATCGAACACCGGGGAGCTGTTTTTT.

This clone was recorded at least ten times. The chain is built from TRBV18 and TRBJ2-7, with no clear D. Germline loops: CDR1 KGHSH, CDR2 LQKENI. Trimming took 0 bases from V and 7 from J, leaving 16 bases between them. CDR3 length: 15 amino acids. In DNA form, the CDR3 reads TGTGCCAGCTCACCACCATCTGCAAAAGGAAGGGAGCAGTACTTC. It encodes CASSPPSAKGREQYF.

The chain recombines TRBV18 with TRBJ2-1; TRBD2 matches at 10 bases. Germline lookup yields CDR1 KGHSH and CDR2 LQKENI. Trimming at V came to 3 bases and at J to 7 bases, leaving 9 bases not matched to a gene. The CDR3 has 16 residues. The chain's CDR3 is CASSPKAGGPGNEQFF. As DNA, the CDR3 is TGTGCCAGCTCACCCAAAGCGGGAGGGCCAGGAAATGAGCAGTTCTTC.

This sequence joins TRBV4-2 and TRBJ1-2; D gene ambiguous. Trimming pared 0 bases from V and 6 bases from J, leaving 8 bases between. The CDR3 runs 13 residues. Germline assignment: CDR1 LGHNA and CDR2 YNFKEQ. The CDR3 sequence: CASSQEIGNGYTF. DNA for the CDR3: TGTGCCAGCAGCCAAGAGATCGGCAATGGCTACACCTTC.

V usage is TRBV27 and J usage is TRBJ2-7; D is perhaps TRBD1 (7 bases). CDR1 MNHEY and CDR2 SMNVEV come from the germline V gene (reference sequence). The CDR3 is 15 amino acids. V lost 3 bases to trimming and J lost 4 bases, with 16 bases between them. The CDR3 is CASSFFAAGGYEQYF. CDR3 DNA sequence: TGTGCCAGCAGTTTTTTCGCGGCAGGGGGGTACGAGCAGTACTTC.

The rearrangement joins TRBV28 to TRBJ2-1; weak D call: TRBD2 (6 bases). Germline lookup yields CDR1 MDHEN and CDR2 SYDVKM. V dropped 3 bases and J dropped 6 bases, with 12 bases sitting between them. This CDR3 region has 14 residues. In nucleotides, the CDR3 is TGTGCCAGCAGTTTCGGGCTAGCGCTCAATGAGCAGTTCTTC. Translation gives CASSFGLALNEQFF.

This clone was seen only a few times. V usage is TRBV30 and J usage is TRBJ1-2; D remains unclear. V shed 4 bases and J shed 4 bases, with 10 bases lying between them. Per germline, CDR1 GTSNPN and CDR2 SVGIG (reference sequence). The CDR3 length is 12 residues. For the CDR3, the DNA is TGTGCCTGGAAATACAGATCCTATGGCTACACCTTC. Translated, it gives CAWKYRSYGYTF.

CDR3 sequence reads: CASSFAAGDYNEQFF. The CDR3 bases are TGTGCCAGCAGCTTCGCAGCGGGGGACTACAATGAGCAGTTCTTC. The V call is TRBV5-4, the J call TRBJ2-1; the match to TRBD2 covers 8 bases. There are 15 residues in the CDR3. V lost 2 bases, J lost 3 bases, and 4 bases stayed unmatched. Germline V gives CDR1 SGHNT, CDR2 YYREEE (reference sequence).